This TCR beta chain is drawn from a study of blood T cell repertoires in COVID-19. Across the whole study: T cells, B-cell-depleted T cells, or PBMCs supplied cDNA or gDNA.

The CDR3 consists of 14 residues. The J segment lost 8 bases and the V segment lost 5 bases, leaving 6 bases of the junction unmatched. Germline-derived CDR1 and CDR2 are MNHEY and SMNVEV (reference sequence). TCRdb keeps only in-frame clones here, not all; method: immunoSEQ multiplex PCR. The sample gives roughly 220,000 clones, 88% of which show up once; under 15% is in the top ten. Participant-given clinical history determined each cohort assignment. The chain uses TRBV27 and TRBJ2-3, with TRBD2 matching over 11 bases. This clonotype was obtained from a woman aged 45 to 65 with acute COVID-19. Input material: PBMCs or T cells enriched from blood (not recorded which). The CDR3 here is CASSNLAGGGTQYF. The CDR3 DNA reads TGTGCCAGCAGTAACCTAGCGGGGGGAGGTACGCAGTATTTT.